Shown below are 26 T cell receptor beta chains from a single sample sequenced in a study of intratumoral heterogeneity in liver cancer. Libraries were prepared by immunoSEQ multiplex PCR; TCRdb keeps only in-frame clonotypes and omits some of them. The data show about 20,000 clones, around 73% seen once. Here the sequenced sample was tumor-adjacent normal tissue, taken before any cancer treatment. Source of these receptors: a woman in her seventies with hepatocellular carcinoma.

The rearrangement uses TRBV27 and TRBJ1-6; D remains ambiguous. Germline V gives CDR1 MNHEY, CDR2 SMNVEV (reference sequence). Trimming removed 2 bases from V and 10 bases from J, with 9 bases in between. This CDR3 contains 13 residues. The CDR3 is CASSLVGRSPLHF. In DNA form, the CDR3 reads TGTGCCAGCAGTTTAGTAGGTCGGTCACCCCTCCACTTT.

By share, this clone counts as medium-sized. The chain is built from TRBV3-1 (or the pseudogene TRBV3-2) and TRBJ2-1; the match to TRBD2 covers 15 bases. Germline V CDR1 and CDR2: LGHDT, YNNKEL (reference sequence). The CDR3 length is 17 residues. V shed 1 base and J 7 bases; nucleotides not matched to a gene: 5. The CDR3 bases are TGTGCCAGCAGCCAAGGAGATGGGACTAGCGGGAGGAATGAGCAGTTCTTC. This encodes CASSQGDGTSGRNEQFF.

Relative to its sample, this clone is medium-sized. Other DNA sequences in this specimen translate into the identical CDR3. Written as DNA, the CDR3 is TGCGCCAGCAGCCAAGATCTTGGGACAGGGGGCGCGGGAGGCTACACCTTC. This sequence encodes CASSQDLGTGGAGGYTF. This sequence joins TRBV4-1 and TRBJ1-2; 12 positions match TRBD1. CDR1 is MGHRA, CDR2 YSYEKL, per germline. This CDR3 contains 17 residues. The V and J ends lost 0 bases and 8 bases, in that order; junction bases with no gene match: 10.

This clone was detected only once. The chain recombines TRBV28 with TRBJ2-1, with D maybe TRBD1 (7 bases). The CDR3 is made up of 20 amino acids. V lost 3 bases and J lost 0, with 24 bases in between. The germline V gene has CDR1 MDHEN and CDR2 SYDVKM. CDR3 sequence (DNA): TGTGCCAGCAGTTTTTGGCAGGGGGGCTCACCTACTAGCTCCTACAATGAGCAGTTCTTC. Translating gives CASSFWQGGSPTSSYNEQFF.

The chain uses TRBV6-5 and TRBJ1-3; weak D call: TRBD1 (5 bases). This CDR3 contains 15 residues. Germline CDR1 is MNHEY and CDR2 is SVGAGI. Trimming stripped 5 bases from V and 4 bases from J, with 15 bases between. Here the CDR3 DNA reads TGTGCCAGCAGTCCTATGGCAGGGTCGGGAAACACCATATATTTT. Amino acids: CASSPMAGSGNTIYF.

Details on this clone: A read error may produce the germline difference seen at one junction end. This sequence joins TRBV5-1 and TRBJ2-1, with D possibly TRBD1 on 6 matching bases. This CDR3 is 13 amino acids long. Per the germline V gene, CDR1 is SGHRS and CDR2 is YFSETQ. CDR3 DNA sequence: TGCGCCAGCAGTTTGGTGGCAAGGGACACCCAGTTCTTC. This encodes CASSLVARDTQFF.

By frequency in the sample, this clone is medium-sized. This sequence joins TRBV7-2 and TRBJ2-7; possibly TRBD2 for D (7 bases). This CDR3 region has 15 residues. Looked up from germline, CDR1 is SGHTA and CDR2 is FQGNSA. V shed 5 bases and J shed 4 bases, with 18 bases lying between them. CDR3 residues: CASSAMRGPRYEQYF. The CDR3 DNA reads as TGTGCCAGCAGCGCAATGCGGGGGCCGAGATACGAGCAGTACTTC.

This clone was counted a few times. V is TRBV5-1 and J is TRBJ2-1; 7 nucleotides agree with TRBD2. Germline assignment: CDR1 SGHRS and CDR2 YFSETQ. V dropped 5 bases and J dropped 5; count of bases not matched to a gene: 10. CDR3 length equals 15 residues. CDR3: CASRDSGTTHNEQFF. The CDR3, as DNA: TGCGCCAGCAGAGACTCCGGGACTACACACAATGAGCAGTTCTTC.

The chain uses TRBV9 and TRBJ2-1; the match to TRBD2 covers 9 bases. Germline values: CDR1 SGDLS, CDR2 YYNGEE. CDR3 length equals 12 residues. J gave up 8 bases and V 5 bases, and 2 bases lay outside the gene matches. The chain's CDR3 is CASRGLADEQFF. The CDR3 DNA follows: TGTGCCAGCAGGGGACTAGCAGATGAGCAGTTCTTC.

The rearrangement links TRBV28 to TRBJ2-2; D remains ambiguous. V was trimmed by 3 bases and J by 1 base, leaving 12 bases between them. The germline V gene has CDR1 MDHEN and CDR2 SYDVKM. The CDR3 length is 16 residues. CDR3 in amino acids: CASSFRRRRNTGELFF. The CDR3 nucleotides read TGTGCCAGCAGTTTCCGGAGACGGAGGAACACCGGGGAGCTGTTTTTT.

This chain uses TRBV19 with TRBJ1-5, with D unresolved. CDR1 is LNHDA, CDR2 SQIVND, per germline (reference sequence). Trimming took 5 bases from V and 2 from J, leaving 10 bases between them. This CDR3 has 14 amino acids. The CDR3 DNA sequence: TGTGCCAGTAGTTCCGACCGCCGCAATCAGCCCCAGCATTTT. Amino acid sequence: CASSSDRRNQPQHF.

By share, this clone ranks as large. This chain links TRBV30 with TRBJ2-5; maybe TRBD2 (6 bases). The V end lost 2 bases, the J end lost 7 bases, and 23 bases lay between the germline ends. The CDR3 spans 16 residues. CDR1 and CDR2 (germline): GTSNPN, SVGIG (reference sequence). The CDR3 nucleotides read TGTGCCTGGAGTTCACCTACTAGCAAACGGGGCTGGACCCAGTACTTC. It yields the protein CAWSSPTSKRGWTQYF.

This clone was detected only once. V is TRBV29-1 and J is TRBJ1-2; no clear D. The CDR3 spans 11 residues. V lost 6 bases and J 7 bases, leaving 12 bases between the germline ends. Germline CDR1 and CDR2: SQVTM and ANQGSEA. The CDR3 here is CSVGVAGGYTF. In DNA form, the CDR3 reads TGCAGCGTGGGAGTGGCCGGTGGCTACACCTTC. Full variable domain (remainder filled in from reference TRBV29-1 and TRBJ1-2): SAVISQKPSRDICQRGTSLTIQCQVDSQVTMMFWYRQQPGQSLTLIATANQGSEATYESGFVIDKFPISRPNLTFSTLTVSNMSPEDSSIYLCSVGVAGGYTFGSGTRLTVV.

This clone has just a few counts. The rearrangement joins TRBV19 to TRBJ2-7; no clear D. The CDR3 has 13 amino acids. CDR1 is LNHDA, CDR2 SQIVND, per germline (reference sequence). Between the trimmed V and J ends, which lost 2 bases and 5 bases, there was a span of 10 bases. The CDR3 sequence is CASSISPGDEQYF. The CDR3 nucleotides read TGTGCCAGTAGTATATCTCCAGGCGACGAGCAGTACTTC.

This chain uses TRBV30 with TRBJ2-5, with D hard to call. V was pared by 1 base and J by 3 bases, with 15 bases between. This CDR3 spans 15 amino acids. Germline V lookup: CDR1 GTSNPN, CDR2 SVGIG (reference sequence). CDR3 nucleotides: TGTGCCTGGAGTGCTCGGGTCCCTAGGGAAGAGACCCAGTACTTC. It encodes CAWSARVPREETQYF.

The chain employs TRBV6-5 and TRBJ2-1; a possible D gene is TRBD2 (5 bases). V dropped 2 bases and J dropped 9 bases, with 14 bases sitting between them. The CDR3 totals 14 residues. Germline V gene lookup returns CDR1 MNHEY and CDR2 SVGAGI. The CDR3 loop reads CASSYGLIGGEQFF. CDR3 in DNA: TGTGCCAGCAGTTACGGACTTATTGGCGGTGAGCAGTTCTTC.

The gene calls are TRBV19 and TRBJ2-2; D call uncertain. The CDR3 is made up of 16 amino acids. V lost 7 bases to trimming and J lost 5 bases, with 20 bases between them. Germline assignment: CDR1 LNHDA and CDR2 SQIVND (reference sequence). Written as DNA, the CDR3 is TGTGCCAGTAAGCAGCCAGTTGGTTTTGATACCGGGGAGCTGTTTTTT. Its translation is CASKQPVGFDTGELFF.

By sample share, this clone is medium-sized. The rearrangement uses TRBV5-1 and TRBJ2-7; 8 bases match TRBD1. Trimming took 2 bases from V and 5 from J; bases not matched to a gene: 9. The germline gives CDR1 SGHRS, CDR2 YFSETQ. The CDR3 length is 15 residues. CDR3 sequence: CASSLSQGATNEQYF. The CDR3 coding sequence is TGCGCCAGCAGCTTATCGCAGGGGGCTACGAACGAGCAGTACTTC.

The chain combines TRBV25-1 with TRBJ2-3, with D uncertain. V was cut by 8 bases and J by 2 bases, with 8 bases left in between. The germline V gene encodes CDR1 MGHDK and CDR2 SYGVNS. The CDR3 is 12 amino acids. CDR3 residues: CASSWITDTQYF. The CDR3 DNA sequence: TGTGCCAGCTCCTGGATCACAGATACGCAGTATTTT.

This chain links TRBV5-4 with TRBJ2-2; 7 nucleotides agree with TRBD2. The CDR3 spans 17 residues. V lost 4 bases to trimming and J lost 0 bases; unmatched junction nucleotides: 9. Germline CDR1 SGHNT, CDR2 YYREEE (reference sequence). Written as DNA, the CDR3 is TGTGCCAGCAGCCCCACCCCTAGCGGAGCGAACACCGGGGAGCTGTTTTTT. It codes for CASSPTPSGANTGELFF.

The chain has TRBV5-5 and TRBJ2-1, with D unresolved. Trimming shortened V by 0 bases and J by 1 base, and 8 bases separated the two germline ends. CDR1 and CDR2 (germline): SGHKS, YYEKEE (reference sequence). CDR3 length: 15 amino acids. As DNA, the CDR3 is TGTGCCAGCAGCTTGGCCTACTCGTCCTACAATGAGCAGTTCTTC. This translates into CASSLAYSSYNEQFF.

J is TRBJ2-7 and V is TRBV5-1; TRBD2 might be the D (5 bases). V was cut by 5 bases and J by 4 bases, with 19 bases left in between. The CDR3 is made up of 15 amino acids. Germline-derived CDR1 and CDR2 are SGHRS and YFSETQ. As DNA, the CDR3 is TGCGCCAGCAGGGATCACCGGGGTCCGCCGTACGAGCAGTACTTC. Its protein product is CASRDHRGPPYEQYF. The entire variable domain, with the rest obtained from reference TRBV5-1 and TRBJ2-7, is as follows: KAGVTQTPRYLIKTRGQQVTLSCSPISGHRSVSWYQQTPGQGLQFLFEYFSETQRNKGNFPGRFSGRQFSNSRSEMNVSTLELGDSALYLCASRDHRGPPYEQYFGPGTRLTVT.

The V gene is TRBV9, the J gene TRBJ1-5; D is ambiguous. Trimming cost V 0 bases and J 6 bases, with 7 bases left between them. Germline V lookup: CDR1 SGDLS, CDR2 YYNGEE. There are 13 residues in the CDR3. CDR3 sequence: CASSVDPTQPQHF. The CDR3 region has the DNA TGTGCCAGCAGCGTAGACCCCACTCAGCCCCAGCATTTT.

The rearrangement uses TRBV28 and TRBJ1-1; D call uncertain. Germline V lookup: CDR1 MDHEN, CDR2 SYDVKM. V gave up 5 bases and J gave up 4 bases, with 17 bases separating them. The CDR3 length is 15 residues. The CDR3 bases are TGTGCCAGCAGTCCCCAAAGGAAAGGGATCACTGAAGCTTTCTTT. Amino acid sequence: CASSPQRKGITEAFF.

CDR3 amino acids: CASSELGSYEQYF. The CDR3 DNA reads as TGCGCCAGCAGTGAGTTAGGGTCCTACGAGCAGTACTTC. The chain combines TRBV10-2 with TRBJ2-7, with no clear D. This CDR3 region has 13 residues. Trimming cost V 1 base and J 1 base, with 5 bases left between them. Germline V gene lookup returns CDR1 WSHSY and CDR2 SAAADI.

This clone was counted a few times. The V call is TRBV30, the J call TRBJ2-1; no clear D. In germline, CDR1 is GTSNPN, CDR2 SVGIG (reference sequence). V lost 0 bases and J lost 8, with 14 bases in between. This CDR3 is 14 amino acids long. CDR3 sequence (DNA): TGTGCCTGGAGTGTCCACCCCTCGAGCTATGAGCAGTTCTTC. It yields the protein CAWSVHPSSYEQFF.